This T cell receptor beta chain derives from a study of blood T cell repertoires in COVID-19. Study context: The study drew acute and convalescent COVID-19 samples from the United States, Italy and Spain.

This CDR3 is 11 amino acids long. The ends were cut back, 4 bases at V and 14 bases at J, with 9 bases in the middle. Per germline, CDR1 MDHEN and CDR2 SYDVKM. In the source study's methods: For nucleated cells, counts were estimated from reference gene primer amplification. Measured with immunoSEQ multiplex PCR; TCRdb has only the in-frame clones, and not every one. The DNA gave D and trimming, while V, J and clone size come from that table. The sample includes over 90,000 clones, more than 65% of them seen just once. This sequence joins TRBV28 and TRBJ1-6; D is undetermined. The source of this sequence is a man between 60 and 75 years old with acute or convalescent COVID-19. The sequenced material came from peripheral blood. The CDR3 loop is CASSWASTLHF. The CDR3 DNA is TGTGCCAGCAGTTGGGCCTCAACCCTCCACTTT.